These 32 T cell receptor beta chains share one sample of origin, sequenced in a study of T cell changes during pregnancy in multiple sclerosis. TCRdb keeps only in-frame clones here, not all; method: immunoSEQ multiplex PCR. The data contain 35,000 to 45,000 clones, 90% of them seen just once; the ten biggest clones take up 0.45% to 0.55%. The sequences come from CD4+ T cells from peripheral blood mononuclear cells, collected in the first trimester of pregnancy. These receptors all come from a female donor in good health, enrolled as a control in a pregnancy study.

The CDR3 DNA reads TGTGCCAGCAGCGCTCGACTAGCGGGGGATGATACGCAGTATTTT. Translating gives CASSARLAGDDTQYF. V and J are TRBV13 and TRBJ2-3, with 12 bases lining up with TRBD2. The CDR3 sequence is 15 residues long. From germline, CDR1 is PRHDT and CDR2 FYEKMQ (reference sequence). The J segment lost 6 bases and the V segment lost 5 bases, leaving 6 bases of the junction unmatched.

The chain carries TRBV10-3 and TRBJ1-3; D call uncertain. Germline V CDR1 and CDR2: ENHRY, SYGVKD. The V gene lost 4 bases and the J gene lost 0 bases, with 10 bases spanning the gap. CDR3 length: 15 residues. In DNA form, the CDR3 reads TGTGCCATCAGTGGTGGGCCCCTCTCTGGAAACACCATATATTTT. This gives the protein CAISGGPLSGNTIYF.

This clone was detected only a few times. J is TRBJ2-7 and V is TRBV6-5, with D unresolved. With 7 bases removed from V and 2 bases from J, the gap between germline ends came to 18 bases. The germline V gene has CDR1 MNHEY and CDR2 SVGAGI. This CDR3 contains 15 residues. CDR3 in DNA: TGTGCCAGCACCCCCGATTCGGGTTCAACCTACGAGCAGTACTTC. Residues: CASTPDSGSTYEQYF.

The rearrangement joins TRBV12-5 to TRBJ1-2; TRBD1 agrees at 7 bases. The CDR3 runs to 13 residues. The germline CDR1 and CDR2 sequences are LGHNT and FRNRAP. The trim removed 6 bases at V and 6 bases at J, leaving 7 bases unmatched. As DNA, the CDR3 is TGTGCTAGTGGCCTACCAGGGGGTAATGGCTACACCTTC. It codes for CASGLPGGNGYTF.

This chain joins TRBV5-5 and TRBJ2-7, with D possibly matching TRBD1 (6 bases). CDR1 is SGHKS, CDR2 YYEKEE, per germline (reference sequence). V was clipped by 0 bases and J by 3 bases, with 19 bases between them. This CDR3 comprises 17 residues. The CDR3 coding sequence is TGTGCCAGCAGCTTGGACAGGGTGATTTCTAGTAGCTACGAGCAGTACTTC. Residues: CASSLDRVISSSYEQYF.

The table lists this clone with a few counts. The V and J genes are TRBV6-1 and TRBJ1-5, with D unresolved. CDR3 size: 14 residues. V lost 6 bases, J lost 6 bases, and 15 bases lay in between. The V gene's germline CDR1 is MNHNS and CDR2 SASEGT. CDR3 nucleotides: TGTGCCAGCAGGGACGTGAGGGAGGGTCAGCCCCAGCATTTT. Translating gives CASRDVREGQPQHF.

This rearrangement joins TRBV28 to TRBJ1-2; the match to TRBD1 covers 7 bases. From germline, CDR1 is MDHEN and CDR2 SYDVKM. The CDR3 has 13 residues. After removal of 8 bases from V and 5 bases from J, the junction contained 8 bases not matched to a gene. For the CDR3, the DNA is TGTGCCAGCTGGACAGGTCTAGGTTATGGCTACACCTTC. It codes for CASWTGLGYGYTF.

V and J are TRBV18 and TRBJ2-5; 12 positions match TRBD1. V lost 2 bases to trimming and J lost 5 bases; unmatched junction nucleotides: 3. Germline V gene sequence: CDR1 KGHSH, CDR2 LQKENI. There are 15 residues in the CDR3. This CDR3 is CASSPGTGGAETQYF. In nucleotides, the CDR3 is TGTGCCAGCTCACCAGGGACAGGGGGCGCGGAGACCCAGTACTTC.

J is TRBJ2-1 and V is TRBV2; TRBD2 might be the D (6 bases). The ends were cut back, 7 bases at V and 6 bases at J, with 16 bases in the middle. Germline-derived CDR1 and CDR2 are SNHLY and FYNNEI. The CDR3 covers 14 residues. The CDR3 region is CASKRETRPNEQFF. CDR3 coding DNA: TGTGCCAGCAAAAGAGAGACTAGGCCCAATGAGCAGTTCTTC.

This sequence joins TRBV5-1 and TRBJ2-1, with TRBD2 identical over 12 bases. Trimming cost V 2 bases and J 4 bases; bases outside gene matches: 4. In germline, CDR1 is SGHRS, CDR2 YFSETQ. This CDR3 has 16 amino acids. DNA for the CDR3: TGCGCCAGCAGCTTATCTAGCGGGGGGGTATACAATGAGCAGTTCTTC. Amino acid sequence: CASSLSSGGVYNEQFF.

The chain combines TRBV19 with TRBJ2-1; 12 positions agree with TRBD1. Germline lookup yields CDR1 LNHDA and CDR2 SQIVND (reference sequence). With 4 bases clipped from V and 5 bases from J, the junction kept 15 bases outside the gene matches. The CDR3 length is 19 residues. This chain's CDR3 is CASSSRHGGQGAWDNEQFF. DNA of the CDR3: TGTGCCAGTAGTAGCAGGCATGGGGGACAGGGGGCTTGGGACAATGAGCAGTTCTTC.

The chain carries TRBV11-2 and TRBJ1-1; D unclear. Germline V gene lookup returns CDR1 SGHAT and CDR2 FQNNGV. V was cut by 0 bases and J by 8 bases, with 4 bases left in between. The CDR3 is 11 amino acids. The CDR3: CASSLEAEAFF. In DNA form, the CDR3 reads TGTGCCAGCAGCTTAGAGGCCGAAGCTTTCTTT. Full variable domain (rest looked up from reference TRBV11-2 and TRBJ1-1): EAGVAQSPRYKIIEKRQSVAFWCNPISGHATLYWYQQILGQGPKLLIQFQNNGVVDDSQLPKDRFSAERLKGVDSTLKIQPAKLEDSAVYLCASSLEAEAFFGQGTRLTVV.

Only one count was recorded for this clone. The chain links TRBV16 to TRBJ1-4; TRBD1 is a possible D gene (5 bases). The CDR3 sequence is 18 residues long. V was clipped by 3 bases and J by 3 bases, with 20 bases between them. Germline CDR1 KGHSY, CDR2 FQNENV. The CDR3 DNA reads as TGTGCCAGCAGCCAGAGGACACTTTCCGGATCGGCTAATGAAAAACTGTTTTTT. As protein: CASSQRTLSGSANEKLFF.

The CDR3 spells CASSDHEGFSYEQYF. Here the CDR3 DNA reads TGTGCCAGCAGTGATCATGAGGGTTTCTCCTACGAGCAGTACTTC. The V gene is TRBV2, the J gene TRBJ2-7; maybe TRBD2 (5 bases). CDR1 is SNHLY and CDR2 is FYNNEI in the germline V gene. Trimming removed 3 bases at V and 0 bases at J, with 12 bases between. This CDR3 is built from 15 residues. Full variable domain (rest looked up from reference TRBV2 and TRBJ2-7): EPEVTQTPSHQVTQMGQEVILRCVPISNHLYFYWYRQILGQKVEFLVSFYNNEISEKSEIFDDQFSVERPDGSNFTLKIRSTKLEDSAMYFCASSDHEGFSYEQYFGPGTRLTVT.

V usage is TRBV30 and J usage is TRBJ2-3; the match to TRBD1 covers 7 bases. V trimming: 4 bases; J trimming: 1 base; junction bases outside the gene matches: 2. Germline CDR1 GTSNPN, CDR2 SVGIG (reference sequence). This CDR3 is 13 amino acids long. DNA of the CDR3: TGTGCCTGGAAACAGGGGCGCACAGATACGCAGTATTTT. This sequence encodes CAWKQGRTDTQYF.

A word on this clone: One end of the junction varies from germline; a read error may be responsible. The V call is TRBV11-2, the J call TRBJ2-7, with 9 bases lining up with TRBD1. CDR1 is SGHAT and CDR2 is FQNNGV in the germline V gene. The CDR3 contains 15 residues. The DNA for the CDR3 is TGTGCCAGCAGCATTCAACAGACAGGGGGTTCCGAGCAGTGCTTC. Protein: CASSIQQTGGSEQCF.

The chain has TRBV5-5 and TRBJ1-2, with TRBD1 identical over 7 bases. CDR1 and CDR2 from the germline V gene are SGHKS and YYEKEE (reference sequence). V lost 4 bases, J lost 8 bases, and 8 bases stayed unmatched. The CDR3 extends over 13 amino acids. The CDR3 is CASSPGQLRGYTF. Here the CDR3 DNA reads TGTGCCAGCAGCCCGGGACAGCTCCGCGGCTACACCTTC.

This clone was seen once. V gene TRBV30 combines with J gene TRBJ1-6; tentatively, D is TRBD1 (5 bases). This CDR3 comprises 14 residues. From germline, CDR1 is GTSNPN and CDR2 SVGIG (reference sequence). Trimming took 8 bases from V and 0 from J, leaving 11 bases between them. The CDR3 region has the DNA TGTGCCCTGCGGGGCAACTCCTATAATTCACCCCTCCACTTT. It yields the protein CALRGNSYNSPLHF.

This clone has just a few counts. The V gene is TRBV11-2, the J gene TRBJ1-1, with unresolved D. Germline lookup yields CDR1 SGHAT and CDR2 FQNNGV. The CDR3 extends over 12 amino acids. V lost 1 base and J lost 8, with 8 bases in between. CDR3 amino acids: CASSLGELEAFF. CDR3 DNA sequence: TGTGCCAGCAGCTTAGGGGAGTTGGAAGCTTTCTTT.

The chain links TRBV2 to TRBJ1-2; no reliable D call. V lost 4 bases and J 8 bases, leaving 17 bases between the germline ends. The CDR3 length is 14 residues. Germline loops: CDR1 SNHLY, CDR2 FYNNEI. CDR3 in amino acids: CASSGEGGVGGYTF. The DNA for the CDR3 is TGTGCCAGCAGTGGGGAGGGCGGGGTTGGCGGCTACACCTTC.

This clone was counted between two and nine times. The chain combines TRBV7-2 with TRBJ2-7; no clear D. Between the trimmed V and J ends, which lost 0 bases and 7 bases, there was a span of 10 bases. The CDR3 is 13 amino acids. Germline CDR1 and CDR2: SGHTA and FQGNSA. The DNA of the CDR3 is TGTGCCAGCAGCTTAGCATCCCCCCTTGAGCAGTACTTC. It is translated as CASSLASPLEQYF. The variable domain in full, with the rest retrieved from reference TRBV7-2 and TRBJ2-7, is GAGVSQSPSNKVTEKGKDVELRCDPISGHTALYWYRQSLGQGLEFLIYFQGNSAPDKSGLPSDRFSAERTGGSVSTLTIQRTQQEDSAVYLCASSLASPLEQYFGPGTRLTVT.

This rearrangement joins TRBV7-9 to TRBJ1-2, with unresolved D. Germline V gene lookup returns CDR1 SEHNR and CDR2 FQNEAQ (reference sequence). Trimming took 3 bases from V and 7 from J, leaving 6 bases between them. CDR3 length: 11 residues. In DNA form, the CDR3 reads TGTGCCAGCAGCTTCTCGGGTGGCTACACCTTC. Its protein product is CASSFSGGYTF.

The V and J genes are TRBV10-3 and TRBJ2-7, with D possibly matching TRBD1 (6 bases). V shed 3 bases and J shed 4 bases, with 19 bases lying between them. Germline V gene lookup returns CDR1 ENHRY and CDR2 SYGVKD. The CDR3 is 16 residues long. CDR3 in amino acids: CAISDSSTGTKYEQYF. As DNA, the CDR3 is TGTGCCATCAGTGACTCGTCTACCGGGACAAAATACGAGCAGTACTTC.

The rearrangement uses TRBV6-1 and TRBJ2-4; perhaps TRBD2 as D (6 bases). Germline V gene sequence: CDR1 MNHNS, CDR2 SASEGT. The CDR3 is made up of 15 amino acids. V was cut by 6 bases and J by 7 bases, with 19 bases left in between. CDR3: CASRRDPQSDNIQYF. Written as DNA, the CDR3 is TGTGCCAGCAGGCGGGACCCACAAAGTGACAACATTCAGTACTTC.

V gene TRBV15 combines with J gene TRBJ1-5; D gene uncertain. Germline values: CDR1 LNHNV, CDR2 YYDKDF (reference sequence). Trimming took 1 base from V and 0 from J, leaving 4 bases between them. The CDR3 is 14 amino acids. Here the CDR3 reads CATSRGYSNQPQHF. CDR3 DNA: TGTGCCACCAGCAGAGGCTATAGCAATCAGCCCCAGCATTTT.

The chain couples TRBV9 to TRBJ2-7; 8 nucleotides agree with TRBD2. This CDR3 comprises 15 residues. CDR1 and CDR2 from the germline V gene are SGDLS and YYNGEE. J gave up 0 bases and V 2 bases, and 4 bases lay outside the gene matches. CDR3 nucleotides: TGTGCCAGCAGCGTGGGCGGGGGGACCTCCTACGAGCAGTACTTC. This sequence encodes CASSVGGGTSYEQYF.

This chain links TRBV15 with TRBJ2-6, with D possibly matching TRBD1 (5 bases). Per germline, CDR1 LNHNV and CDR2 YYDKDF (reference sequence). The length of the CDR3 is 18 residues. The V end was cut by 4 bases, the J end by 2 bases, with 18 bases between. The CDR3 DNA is TGTGCCACCAGCAAAGGTCCCCTTCAGGGAACTGGGGCCAACGTCCTGACTTTC. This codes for CATSKGPLQGTGANVLTF.

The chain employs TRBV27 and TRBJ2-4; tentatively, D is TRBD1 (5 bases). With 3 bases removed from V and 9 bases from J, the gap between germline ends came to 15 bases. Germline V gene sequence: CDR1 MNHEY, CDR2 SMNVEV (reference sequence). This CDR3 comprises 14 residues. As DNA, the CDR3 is TGTGCCAGCAGTTTGCAGGGTACCCTCGGCATTCAGTACTTC. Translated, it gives CASSLQGTLGIQYF.

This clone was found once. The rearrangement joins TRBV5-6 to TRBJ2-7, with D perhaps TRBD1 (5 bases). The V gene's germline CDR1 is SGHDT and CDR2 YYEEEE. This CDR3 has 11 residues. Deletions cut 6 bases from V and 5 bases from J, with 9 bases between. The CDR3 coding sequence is TGTGCCAGCACGTTCAGGGACGAGCAGTACTTC. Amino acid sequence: CASTFRDEQYF.

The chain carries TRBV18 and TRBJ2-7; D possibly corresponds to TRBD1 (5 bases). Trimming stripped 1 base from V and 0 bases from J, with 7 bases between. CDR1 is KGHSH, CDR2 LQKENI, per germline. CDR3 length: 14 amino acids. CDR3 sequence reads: CASSPQGLSYEQYF. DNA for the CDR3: TGTGCCAGCTCACCACAGGGGCTCTCCTACGAGCAGTACTTC.

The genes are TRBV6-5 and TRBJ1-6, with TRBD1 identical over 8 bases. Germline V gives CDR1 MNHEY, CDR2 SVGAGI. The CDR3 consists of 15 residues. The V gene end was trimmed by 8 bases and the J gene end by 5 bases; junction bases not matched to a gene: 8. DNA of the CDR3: TGTGCCAGCGGAAGGACAGGGTTCGATAATTCACCCCTCCACTTT. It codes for CASGRTGFDNSPLHF.

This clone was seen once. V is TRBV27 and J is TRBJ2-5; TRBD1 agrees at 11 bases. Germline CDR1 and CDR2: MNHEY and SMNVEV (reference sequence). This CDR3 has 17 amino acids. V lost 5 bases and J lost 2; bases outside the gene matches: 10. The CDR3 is CASSPRDRGRLQETQYF. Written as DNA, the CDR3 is TGTGCCAGCAGTCCACGGGACAGGGGGAGATTGCAAGAGACCCAGTACTTC.